This T cell receptor beta chain was obtained from a study of OX40 agonist ivuxolimab in advanced cancers. In the study overall: Patients were dosed with the agonistic anti-OX40 (CD134) antibody ivuxolimab. Findings and caveats of the study: Among the lowest levels of clonal expansion were found in partial responders at 0.1-3.0 mg/kg. On average, CD8+ T cells showed a greater number of expanded clones than CD4+.

The data were produced by immunoSEQ multiplex PCR, yet TCRdb's version contains in-frame clones alone and is incomplete. The sample holds nearly 70,000 clones; about 85% are singletons and the top ten take 6.1%. Worth noting for this clone: The antigen is unknown.

The CDR3 has 16 amino acids. The V and J ends lost 0 bases and 1 base respectively, with 11 bases between them. Germline CDR1 is MNHNS and CDR2 is SASEGT. With autoimmune disease history or systemic immunosuppression, patients were excluded. Sequenced material: CD4+ or CD8+ T cells sorted from blood, taken in a trial of the OX40 agonist ivuxolimab. This TCR was recovered from an adult with an advanced solid tumor such as melanoma, head and neck, liver or kidney cancer. V usage is TRBV6-1 and J usage is TRBJ2-3; D is unresolved. DNA of the CDR3: TGTGCCAGCAGTGAAGCGCCTAGAGTTCGCACAGATACGCAGTATTTT. It codes for CASSEAPRVRTDTQYF.